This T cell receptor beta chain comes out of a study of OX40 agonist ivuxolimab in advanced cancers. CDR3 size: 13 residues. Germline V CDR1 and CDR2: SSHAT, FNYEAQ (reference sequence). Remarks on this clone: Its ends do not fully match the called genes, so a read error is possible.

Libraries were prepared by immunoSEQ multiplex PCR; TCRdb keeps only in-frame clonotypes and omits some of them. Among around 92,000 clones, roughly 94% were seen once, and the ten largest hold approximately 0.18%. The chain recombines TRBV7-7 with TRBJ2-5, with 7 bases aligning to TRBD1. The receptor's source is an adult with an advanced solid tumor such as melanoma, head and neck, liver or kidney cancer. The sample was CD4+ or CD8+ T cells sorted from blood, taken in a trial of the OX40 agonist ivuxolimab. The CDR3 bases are TGTGCTAGCAGCAGGGACAGACAAGAGACCCAGTACTTC. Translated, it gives CASSRDRQETQYF.